A single sample is the source of the 25 T cell receptor beta chains below, sequenced in a study of blood T cells in healthy people across ages. It was with a sample-barcoded 5' primer and a J-beta primer mix that a second PCR of about 7 to 12 cycles was run. TCRdb called the 5' RACE reads again in MiXCR, with one record for every CDR3 protein. Among 750,000 to 1,000,000 distinct CDR3 sequences listed, almost 30% were seen once. The same sample was also used in a study of T cells of mothers and their children.

Sequenced: blood. The receptors here all came from a woman aged 40 to 50 in good health.

This clonotype was recorded once. The rearrangement links TRBV5-1 to TRBJ1-1; tentatively, D is TRBD1 (5 bases). The CDR3 has 14 amino acids. The V end was cut by 0 bases, the J end by 6 bases, with 12 bases between. Germline V lookup: CDR1 SGHRS, CDR2 YFSETQ. The CDR3 loop reads CASSLEVRAAEAFF. The CDR3 DNA is TGCGCCAGCAGCTTGGAGGTCAGGGCTGCTGAAGCTTTCTTT.

This clonotype was observed many times. V gene TRBV28 combines with J gene TRBJ2-1; the match to TRBD1 covers 9 bases. CDR1 and CDR2 from the germline V gene are MDHEN and SYDVKM. CDR3 length: 16 residues. The junction had 10 bases not matched to a gene; V was cut back by 3 bases and J by 7 bases. The DNA of the CDR3 is TGTGCCAGCAGTTTGATTGGAGACAGGGGGTGGAATGAGCAGTTCTTC. Translated: CASSLIGDRGWNEQFF.

The genes are TRBV6-6 and TRBJ2-5, with D possibly matching TRBD1 (6 bases). The CDR3 loop spans 14 amino acids. Germline V gives CDR1 MNHNY, CDR2 SVGAGI (reference sequence). Trimming stripped 6 bases from V and 5 bases from J, with 16 bases between. CDR3 in amino acids: CASRLGGAKETQYF. In DNA, the CDR3 is TGTGCCAGCAGACTAGGGGGAGCGAAGGAGACCCAGTACTTC.

On this clonotype itself: With a much larger clone just one base away, this may be a read error. V gene TRBV29-1 combines with J gene TRBJ2-7, with 11 nucleotides matching TRBD2. Germline CDR1 and CDR2: SQVTM and ANQGSEA. This CDR3 comprises 13 residues. Here the CDR3 reads CSVLAGGAYEQNF. The CDR3 region has the DNA TGCAGCGTCCTAGCGGGGGGCGCCTACGAGCAGAACTTC.

This sequence joins TRBV20-1 and TRBJ2-3; the match to TRBD2 covers 7 bases. CDR1 and CDR2 from the germline V gene are DFQATT and SNEGSKA (reference sequence). J lost 6 bases, V lost 6 bases, and 9 bases had no gene match. The CDR3 has 13 residues. CDR3 loop: CSAGPSGVDTQYF. The CDR3 nucleotides are TGCAGTGCCGGGCCAAGCGGGGTGGATACGCAGTATTTT.

This clonotype was seen repeatedly, ten times or more. The chain carries TRBV14 and TRBJ2-6; D unresolved. V was trimmed by 1 base and J by 0 bases, leaving 7 bases between them. This CDR3 is built from 16 residues. Germline V CDR1 and CDR2: SGHDN, FVKESK. In DNA form, the CDR3 reads TGTGCCAGCAGCCAAGCGAAGAACTCTGGGGCCAACGTCCTGACTTTC. Its translation is CASSQAKNSGANVLTF. The full variable domain, rest sourced from reference TRBV14 and TRBJ2-6, is EAGVTQFPSHSVIEKGQTVTLRCDPISGHDNLYWYRRVMGKEIKFLLHFVKESKQDESGMPNNRFLAERTGGTYSTLKVQPAELEDSGVYFCASSQAKNSGANVLTFGAGSRLTVL.

The rearrangement uses TRBV29-1 and TRBJ2-5; D not resolved. V lost 7 bases and J lost 1, with 4 bases in between. CDR3 size: 10 residues. Germline CDR1 reads SQVTM; CDR2 reads ANQGSEA. CDR3 loop: CSGAQETQYF. The CDR3 DNA follows: TGCAGCGGGGCCCAAGAGACCCAGTACTTC.

This clonotype was picked up many times. The genes are TRBV20-1 and TRBJ1-2; 9 bases are shared with TRBD1. The V gene's germline CDR1 is DFQATT and CDR2 SNEGSKA (reference sequence). Unmatched junction bases numbered 15, after V lost 5 bases and J lost 8 bases. This CDR3 spans 15 amino acids. CDR3 DNA sequence: TGCAGTGCTCCCGGTTTGGGACAGGGCTATAGGGGCTACACCTTC. The encoded protein is CSAPGLGQGYRGYTF.

With respect to this clonotype: Given the absence of the conserved phenylalanine or tryptophan at the CDR3 end, a read error is likely. The chain has TRBV5-6 and TRBJ1-2; 9 nucleotides line up with TRBD1. The CDR3 spans 16 residues. Per germline, CDR1 SGHDT and CDR2 YYEEEE. J lost 1 base, V lost 3 bases, and 7 bases had no gene match. The CDR3 DNA reads TGTGCCAGCAGCTGGGGCGGGACAGGGAATAACTATGGCTACACCTTG. It encodes CASSWGGTGNNYGYTL.

The chain has TRBV7-2 and TRBJ1-1; 12 bases line up with TRBD1. Trimming removed 5 bases from V and 1 base from J; junction bases left unmatched: 14. Germline CDR1 is SGHTA and CDR2 is FQGNSA. The CDR3 spans 19 residues. The CDR3 loop is CASSTRRAGTGGANTEAFF. Written as DNA, the CDR3 is TGTGCCAGCAGCACCCGCCGGGCGGGGACAGGGGGCGCGAACACTGAAGCTTTCTTT.

J is TRBJ1-1 and V is TRBV7-9; D is perhaps TRBD1 (5 bases). V was shortened by 5 bases and J by 0 bases, with 13 bases between the two germline ends. This CDR3 has 15 amino acids. The germline V gene has CDR1 SEHNR and CDR2 FQNEAQ (reference sequence). The CDR3 region is CASSPRQNMNTEAFF. DNA for the CDR3: TGTGCCAGCAGCCCTAGACAGAATATGAACACTGAAGCTTTCTTT.

This clonotype occurred many times. The CDR3 spells CASSDILGGRKETQYF. The DNA of the CDR3 is TGTGCCAGCAGTGATATTCTGGGTGGCAGGAAAGAGACCCAGTACTTC. The J gene is TRBJ2-5, the V gene TRBV2, with D unclear. V was shortened by 3 bases and J by 3 bases, with 17 bases between the two germline ends. The germline V gene encodes CDR1 SNHLY and CDR2 FYNNEI. This CDR3 region has 16 residues.

This clonotype came up a few times. This chain connects TRBV20-1 to TRBJ2-7, with TRBD2 identical over 7 bases. The CDR3 is made up of 13 amino acids. V lost 3 bases, J lost 7 bases, and 9 bases stayed unmatched. Germline-derived CDR1 and CDR2 are DFQATT and SNEGSKA (reference sequence). CDR3 sequence: CSASGTSDNEQYF. The CDR3 coding sequence is TGCAGTGCTAGCGGTACTAGCGACAATGAGCAGTACTTC.

V usage is TRBV11-2 and J usage is TRBJ2-1; 10 bases are shared with TRBD2. The CDR3 covers 14 residues. J lost 10 bases, V lost 4 bases, and 7 bases had no gene match. The V gene's germline CDR1 is SGHAT and CDR2 FQNNGV. The CDR3 DNA reads as TGTGCCAGCAGCTGGACTAGCGGTTCCTACGAGCAGTTCTTC. Translating gives CASSWTSGSYEQFF.

At least ten counts were recorded for this clonotype. The chain is built from TRBV5-1 and TRBJ2-1, with a weak D call TRBD2 (6 bases). From germline, CDR1 is SGHRS and CDR2 YFSETQ. V lost 0 bases and J 6 bases, leaving 13 bases between the germline ends. The CDR3 spans 15 residues. CDR3 bases: TGCGCCAGCAGCTTGGGACTAGAAGGCTCCAATGAGCAGTTCTTC. This encodes CASSLGLEGSNEQFF.

This clonotype was observed a few times. The J gene is TRBJ2-1, the V gene TRBV7-2, with D unclear. The last part of the DNA fits TRBJ2-7 better; the J call may be wrong. CDR1 is SGHTA and CDR2 is FQGNSA in the germline V gene. CDR3 length: 13 amino acids. This CDR3 is CASSLYQYNEQYF. The CDR3 DNA reads TGTGCCAGCAGCTTATACCAGTACAATGAGCAGTACTTC.

Of note for this clonotype: Given a much more abundant clone one base away, this may be a read error. V is TRBV20-1 and J is TRBJ2-1; D perhaps matches TRBD1 (7 bases). The CDR3 consists of 15 residues. Trimming shortened V by 2 bases and J by 7 bases, and 18 bases separated the two germline ends. Germline CDR1 DFQATT, CDR2 SNEGSKA (reference sequence). The CDR3 nucleotides read TGCAGTGCTAGACGGAGCAGGGGGGCGCGAAATGAGCAGTTCTTC. As protein: CSARRSRGARNEQFF.

This clonotype was counted at least ten times. The V gene is TRBV7-2, the J gene TRBJ2-4; 7 bases are a match to TRBD2. The CDR3 spans 15 residues. Germline V CDR1 and CDR2: SGHTA, FQGNSA. Trimming at V came to 5 bases and at J to 3 bases, leaving 7 bases not matched to a gene. CDR3 amino acids: CASSPAGVGKNIQYF. DNA for the CDR3: TGTGCCAGCAGCCCCGCGGGAGTCGGCAAAAACATTCAGTACTTC.

This clonotype has ten or more counts. The gene calls are TRBV28 and TRBJ1-2; D may be TRBD1 (5 bases). V shed 9 bases and J shed 6 bases, with 11 bases lying between them. Germline-derived CDR1 and CDR2 are MDHEN and SYDVKM. The CDR3 consists of 11 residues. The CDR3 nucleotides read TGTGCCAGTTACGGGGGAAATGGCTACACCTTC. Residues: CASYGGNGYTF.

The sample holds a few counts of this clonotype. The CDR3 DNA follows: TGTGCCAGCAGGCACGGACAGTTTTTGAACACTGAAGCTTTCTTT. Translated: CASRHGQFLNTEAFF. The chain combines TRBV12-3 or TRBV12-4 with TRBJ1-1, with a tentative D call TRBD1 (6 bases). The V end was cut by 6 bases, the J end by 0 bases, with 14 bases between. The CDR3 spans 15 residues.

This clonotype has just a few counts. This sequence joins TRBV29-1 and TRBJ1-5; 11 bases agree with TRBD1. Germline CDR1 is SQVTM and CDR2 is ANQGSEA. Trimming at V came to 7 bases and at J to 4 bases, leaving 6 bases not matched to a gene. CDR3 length: 14 amino acids. The CDR3 protein is CSASGTGGNQPQHF. DNA for the CDR3: TGCAGCGCCTCCGGGACAGGGGGGAATCAGCCCCAGCATTTT. The entire variable domain, with the rest obtained from reference TRBV29-1 and TRBJ1-5, is as follows: SAVISQKPSRDICQRGTSLTIQCQVDSQVTMMFWYRQQPGQSLTLIATANQGSEATYESGFVIDKFPISRPNLTFSTLTVSNMSPEDSSIYLCSASGTGGNQPQHFGDGTRLSIL.

Note on this clonotype: A much larger clone sits a single nucleotide away, making a read error possible. This chain links TRBV29-1 with TRBJ2-1; the D gene is possibly TRBD1 (6 bases). Germline CDR1 is SQVTM and CDR2 is ANQGSEA. CDR3 size: 13 residues. CDR3 in DNA: TGCAACGTTGCAGGGGACACCTACAATGAGCAGTTCTTC. This codes for CNVAGDTYNEQFF.

The sample holds a few counts of this clonotype. The chain joins TRBV7-2 to TRBJ2-1; TRBD1 aligns across 10 bases. The germline V gene has CDR1 SGHTA and CDR2 FQGNSA. V gave up 0 bases and J gave up 9 bases; unmatched junction bases: 11. The CDR3 covers 17 residues. The CDR3 bases are TGTGCCAGCAGCTTAGCCTATTCCGGGACAGGGGCGAGTGAGCAGTTCTTC. The encoded protein is CASSLAYSGTGASEQFF.

In the case of this clonotype: Its ends do not fully match the called genes, so a read error is possible. The chain joins TRBV7-6 to TRBJ2-3; D not resolved. The CDR3 totals 13 residues. The germline V gene encodes CDR1 SGHVS and CDR2 FNYEAQ. The CDR3 sequence is CASSLFPADTQYF. The CDR3 DNA reads TGCGCCAGCAGCTTGTTCCCCGCAGATACGCAGTATTTT.

There are many counts of this clonotype. The gene calls are TRBV5-6 and TRBJ2-3; the D is unclear. V lost 1 base and J 11 bases, leaving 8 bases between the germline ends. The CDR3 is 11 amino acids. CDR1 SGHDT and CDR2 YYEEEE come from the germline V gene. The CDR3 spells CASSLLLEQYF. CDR3 DNA: TGTGCCAGCAGCTTGTTGCTCGAGCAGTATTTT.